The TCR beta chain described here comes from a study of shared clonotypes between healthy human individuals. Study outcomes and limitations: Around 5% of naive CD4 clonotypes were common to several donors.

CDR1 is SQVTM and CDR2 is ANQGSEA in the germline V gene. This CDR3 spans 13 amino acids. Trimming shortened V by 5 bases and J by 6 bases, and 14 bases separated the two germline ends. Naive CD8 cells were CD45RO-negative, positively selected for CCR7, excluding terminally differentiated effector memory CD45RA+ cells. For this clone: Its antigen is still unknown.

The table came from immunoSEQ multiplex PCR; TCRdb's copy has only in-frame clones and leaves some out. The sample has about 2 million clones, about 95% seen once. The V and J genes are TRBV29-1 and TRBJ2-1, with a weak D call TRBD2 (5 bases). The receptor comes from a man between 18 and 35 years old in good health. Material: naive CD8+ T cells sorted from blood. CDR3 region: CSVSLGGGNEQFF. CDR3 nucleotide sequence: TGCAGCGTTTCCCTTGGAGGCGGCAATGAGCAGTTCTTC.